This TCR beta chain was found in a study of blood T cell repertoires in COVID-19. Across the whole study: From the United States, Italy and Spain came samples of acute and convalescent COVID-19.

This CDR3 spans 13 amino acids. V dropped 3 bases and J dropped 3 bases, with 8 bases sitting between them. Per the original methods: Amplification with reference gene primers provided the estimates of nucleated cell counts. Data came from immunoSEQ multiplex PCR; TCRdb stores just in-frame clones and leaves some out. The V and J calls and clone size were taken over from that table, and D and trimming were inferred from the DNA. Of 250,000 to 400,000 clones in the sample, 90% are singletons; the top ten hold less than 3.5%. In Seattle, patients joined the study during active infection and were tracked longitudinally.

The TCR originated in a woman aged 25 to 39 with COVID-19, enrolled during active disease. What was sequenced was peripheral blood. This chain joins TRBV12-3 or TRBV12-4 and TRBJ2-5; no firm D call. The CDR3 DNA reads TGTGCCAGCAGTTTTGGCTTAAAAGAGACCCAGTACTTC. As protein: CASSFGLKETQYF.